This T cell receptor beta chain was sequenced in a study of T cell responses to AZD1222 COVID-19 vaccine. The table came from immunoSEQ multiplex PCR; TCRdb's copy has only in-frame clones and leaves some out. The sample includes about 130,000 clones, about nine tenths of them seen just once. This clone has only one observation. The target antigen is unknown. Trimming took 0 bases from V and 7 from J; bases not matched to a gene: 19. The CDR3 is 20 amino acids. In germline, CDR1 is LNHDA, CDR2 SQIVND (reference sequence). General study findings and limits: Epitopes outside B.1.351 and B.1.1.7 mutated regions reportedly drew nearly half of spike TCRs. Two AZD1222 administrations were followed by greater Spike-specific TCR breadth and depth. Baseline serostatus was positive in only a handful of AZD1222 recipients.

Material: peripheral blood, obtained on day 0 of MenACWY control vaccination. This sequence was found in an adult in good health. The V and J genes are TRBV19 and TRBJ2-1; TRBD2 matches 9 bases. In DNA, the CDR3 is TGTGCCAGTAGTATAGACCCAGGTGGTAGCGGGGGCCTCCGGAGGAATGAGCAGTTCTTC. It codes for CASSIDPGGSGGLRRNEQFF.